Here is one T cell receptor beta chain with its context. The trim removed 5 bases at V and 5 bases at J, leaving 9 bases unmatched. CDR3 length: 15 amino acids. The V gene's germline CDR1 is MNHNY and CDR2 SVGAGI (reference sequence). Replicate PCRs for sorted subsets used 200 ng DNA; this equaled 33,000 or so T cell genomes. Produced via immunoSEQ multiplex PCR; TCRdb's table is partial and in-frame only. The profile covers roughly 2,000,000 clones, with roughly 94% appearing a single time and around 1% taken by the ten largest. As defined, naive CD8 cells were CD45RO-negative and positively selected for CCR7, with terminally differentiated effector memory CD45RA+ cells excluded. This sample was taken from a study of shared clonotypes between healthy human individuals.

The sequence was collected from a man between 18 and 35 years old in good health. This chain uses TRBV6-6 with TRBJ2-5, with 9 bases matching TRBD1. Sequencing input: naive CD8+ T cells sorted from blood. The CDR3 spells CASSDPTGGWETQYF. As DNA, the CDR3 is TGTGCCAGCAGTGACCCGACAGGGGGGTGGGAGACCCAGTACTTC.